This T cell receptor beta chain comes out of a study of Ad26.COV2.S vaccination and SARS-CoV-2 variants. Across the study: By the intramuscular route, Ad26.COV2.S was given once, or twice 56 days apart. Whole-study results and caveats: Relative to placebo recipients, vaccine recipients exhibited elevated spike-specific TCR breadth.

Sample treatment: some 19 received Ad26.COV2.S at low or high dose, single or two shots; several received placebo; per-sample allocation not given. Collection of samples fell on day 63 after the first vaccine or placebo injection. Cohort 1b enrolled adults aged 18-55 years in Boston. Of note for this clone: Antigen specificity is unknown.

V was clipped by 4 bases and J by 10 bases; unmatched bases: 5. The germline gives CDR1 SGHNT, CDR2 YYREEE (reference sequence). The CDR3 is made up of 13 amino acids. Using immunoSEQ multiplex PCR, the repertoire was profiled, and TCRdb retains in-frame clones only, with some absent. The sample holds 300,000 to 500,000 clones; 70% to 90% are singletons and the top ten take roughly 3.2%. This receptor was obtained from a person aged 18-60 years who received the Ad26.COV2.S COVID-19 vaccine or a placebo. The chain couples TRBV5-4 to TRBJ2-1; 10 bases align to TRBD1. Sequenced here: peripheral blood, sampled in a trial of Ad26.COV2.S vaccine versus placebo. CDR3 amino acids: CASSPRQGAEQFF. In DNA, the CDR3 is TGTGCCAGCAGCCCCCGACAGGGGGCAGAGCAGTTCTTC. Drawing the rest from reference TRBV5-4 and TRBJ2-1, the complete variable domain is ETGVTQSPTHLIKTRGQQVTLRCSSQSGHNTVSWYQQALGQGPQFIFQYYREEENGRGNFPPRFSGLQFPNYSSELNVNALELDDSALYLCASSPRQGAEQFFGPGTRLTVL.